This T cell receptor beta chain appears in the sequencing data of a study of blood T cell repertoires in COVID-19. Study background: Italy, Spain and the United States were the sources of the convalescent and acute COVID-19 samples. The cDNA or gDNA used as material had been derived from T cells, B-cell-depleted T cells, or PBMCs.

V dropped 4 bases and J dropped 0; count of bases not matched to a gene: 1. This CDR3 comprises 14 residues. CDR1 and CDR2 (germline): ENHRY, SYGVKD. Per the original methods: Estimates of nucleated cell counts were drawn from the amplification of reference gene primers. Sequenced by immunoSEQ multiplex PCR; TCRdb stores in-frame clones only, minus some. The DNA gave D and trimming, while V, J and clone size come from that table. The sample holds 45,000 to 60,000 clones, approximately 86% seen once. Note on this clone: Distinct nucleotide sequences in the sample also encode this CDR3.

Sequences were obtained from peripheral blood. This sequence originates from a human donor with active COVID-19. The donor label of this sample is uncertain. V usage is TRBV10-3 and J usage is TRBJ1-1; 8 bases are a match to TRBD1. This CDR3 reads CAISGQGLNTEAFF. As DNA, the CDR3 is TGTGCCATCAGTGGACAGGGGTTGAACACTGAAGCTTTCTTT.